This is a list of T cell receptor beta chains from one sample in a study of blood T cell repertoires in COVID-19. Libraries were prepared by immunoSEQ multiplex PCR; TCRdb keeps only in-frame clonotypes and omits some of them. Among fewer than 450,000 clones listed, roughly 87% were seen once. Sequenced input: PBMCs or T cells enriched from blood (not recorded which). The source is a woman between 40 and 50 years old with acute COVID-19. CDR3s include the opening cysteine and the closing phenylalanine or tryptophan. The D gene is left open where the match is weak. Expanded clones are given a class, and other clones once, few, many or no size at all.

j_call,d_call,v_call,clone_size,cdr3_nt,cdr3_aa
TRBJ1-6,.,TRBV5-1,once,TGCGCCAGCAGCTTTACGGACGGGGATTCACCCCTCCACTTT,CASSFTDGDSPLHF
TRBJ1-1,.,TRBV7-9,once,TGTGCCAGCAGCCCCTGGTATGGGCAGGGAACCACTGAAGCTTTCTTT,CASSPWYGQGTTEAFF
TRBJ1-3,.,TRBV9,.,TGTGCCAGCAGCGCCGGACGGGGGGCGGGAAACACCATATATTTT,CASSAGRGAGNTIYF
TRBJ1-1,.,TRBV5-1,.,TGCGCCAGCAGCTTGCCGGGAAAGAACACTGAAGCTTTCTTT,CASSLPGKNTEAFF
TRBJ2-7,TRBD1,TRBV24-1,.,TGTGCCACCAGTGTGGGGACAGGGGCTGGCTACGAGCAGTACTTC,CATSVGTGAGYEQYF
TRBJ1-4,TRBD1,TRBV10-1,.,TGCGCCAGGGCTAGACAGGGGGCGGGTGCAACTAATGAAAAACTGTTTTTT,CARARQGAGATNEKLFF
TRBJ1-2,.,TRBV4-1,.,TGCGCCAGCAGCCAAGATTACAGGGAAAACTATGGCTACACCTTC,CASSQDYRENYGYTF
TRBJ2-7,TRBD1,TRBV2,.,TGTGCCAGCAATGAAAGGACAGGCAACTACGAGCAGTACTTC,CASNERTGNYEQYF
TRBJ2-7,.,TRBV7-9,once,TGTGCCAGCAGCTTAGTCGGCGGTGACGAGCAGTACTTC,CASSLVGGDEQYF
TRBJ1-2,TRBD1,TRBV30,once,TGTGCCTGGAGTGTACTGGGACAGGACTATGGCTACACCTTC,CAWSVLGQDYGYTF
TRBJ2-6,.,TRBV27,once,TGTGCCAGCAGTGGGGCAAGGACCTTCTCTGGGGCCAACGTCCTGACTTTC,CASSGARTFSGANVLTF
TRBJ1-2,TRBD1,TRBV18,.,TGTGCCAGCTCACCGCCAGAGACAGGGCCGGGCGGTGGCTACACCTTC,CASSPPETGPGGGYTF
TRBJ2-3,.,TRBV27,.,TGTGCCAGCAAATGGGGGCGAGGGACAGATACGCAGTATTTT,CASKWGRGTDTQYF
TRBJ1-6,.,TRBV5-5,.,TGTGCCAGCAGTTTACGGGATCCTTATAATTCACCCCTCCACTTT,CASSLRDPYNSPLHF
TRBJ1-3,TRBD1,TRBV30,.,TGTGCCTGGAGTAAAGGACAGGGGACCGGAAACACCATATATTTT,CAWSKGQGTGNTIYF
TRBJ2-2,TRBD2,TRBV4-1,.,TGCGCCAGCAGCCAAACAGCCGGGACTAGTAGTCCCGGGGAGCTGTTTTTT,CASSQTAGTSSPGELFF
TRBJ1-1,TRBD1,TRBV6-5,.,TGTGCCAGCATCCTGACAGGGAAGAACACTGAAGCTTTCTTT,CASILTGKNTEAFF
TRBJ1-1,.,TRBV6-2/TRBV6-3,once,TGTGCCAGCAGTTACTCGGGGGCTGTGGCTTTCTTT,CASSYSGAVAFF
TRBJ2-1,.,TRBV10-2,few,TGCGCCAGCAGACTGGACACGGACTCCTACAATGAGCAGTTCTTC,CASRLDTDSYNEQFF
TRBJ2-6,TRBD1,TRBV7-9,.,TGTGCCAGCAGGGACAGGGATCAATCTGGGGCCAACGTCCTGACTTTC,CASRDRDQSGANVLTF
TRBJ2-7,TRBD2,TRBV29-1,.,TGCAGCGTCGAAATACTAGCGGGGGGGCGAAACGAGCAGTACTTC,CSVEILAGGRNEQYF
TRBJ1-5,.,TRBV4-2,.,TGTGCCAGCAGGCAGCAAGGGGGGGAGGGAGTGCCCCAGCATTTT,CASRQQGGEGVPQHF
TRBJ1-3,.,TRBV6-2/TRBV6-3,.,TGTGCCAGCAGCTTCACAGGAAACACCATATATTTT,CASSFTGNTIYF